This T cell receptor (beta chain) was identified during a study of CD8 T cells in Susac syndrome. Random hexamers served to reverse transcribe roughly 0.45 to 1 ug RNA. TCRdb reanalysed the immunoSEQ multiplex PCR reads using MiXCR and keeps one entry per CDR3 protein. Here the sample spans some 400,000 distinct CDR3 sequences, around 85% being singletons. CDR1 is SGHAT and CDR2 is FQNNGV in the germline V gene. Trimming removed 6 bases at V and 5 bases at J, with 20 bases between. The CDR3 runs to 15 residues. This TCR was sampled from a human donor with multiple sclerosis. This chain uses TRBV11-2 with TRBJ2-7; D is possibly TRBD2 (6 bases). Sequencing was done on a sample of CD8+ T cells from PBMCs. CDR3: CASSPGTSFPHEQYF. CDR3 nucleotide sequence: TGTGCCAGCAGTCCTGGGACTTCGTTCCCCCACGAGCAGTACTTC.